This TCR beta chain was sequenced during a study of cytomegalovirus exposure and HLA in healthy donors. Study in general: The approximately 120 validation repertoires, a later analysis reported, used the same platform as the approximately 700 first-cohort repertoires.

Separate from the approximately 720-subject first cohort, the approximately 120-subject validation cohort was the one that the donors belonged to. Details on this clone: Its antigen is not identified.

This table comes from immunoSEQ multiplex PCR, and its TCRdb copy is limited to in-frame clones, with some not included. The data contain 150,000 to 250,000 clones, 81% of them singletons. CDR1 is GTSNPN, CDR2 SVGIG, per germline (reference sequence). The CDR3 has 12 residues. V lost 5 bases and J lost 4; bases outside the gene matches: 4. Study-level findings and limits: Per published reports, the classifier diagnosed cytomegalovirus status with high specificity and sensitivity. Researchers counted around 180 TCR beta chains as cytomegalovirus-associated.

V gene TRBV30 combines with J gene TRBJ1-2; 7 bases align to TRBD1. This TCR came from a woman in her twenties or thirties in good health and CMV-seronegative. Input material: PBMCs. The CDR3, as DNA: TGTGCCTGGGACACAGGGGCCTATGGCTACACCTTC. Its translation: CAWDTGAYGYTF. The full variable domain, with the rest looked up from reference TRBV30 and TRBJ1-2, is SQTIHQWPATLVQPVGSPLSLECTVEGTSNPNLYWYRQAAGRGLQLLFYSVGIGQISSEVPQNLSASRPQDRQFILSSKKLLLSDSGFYLCAWDTGAYGYTFGSGTRLTVV.